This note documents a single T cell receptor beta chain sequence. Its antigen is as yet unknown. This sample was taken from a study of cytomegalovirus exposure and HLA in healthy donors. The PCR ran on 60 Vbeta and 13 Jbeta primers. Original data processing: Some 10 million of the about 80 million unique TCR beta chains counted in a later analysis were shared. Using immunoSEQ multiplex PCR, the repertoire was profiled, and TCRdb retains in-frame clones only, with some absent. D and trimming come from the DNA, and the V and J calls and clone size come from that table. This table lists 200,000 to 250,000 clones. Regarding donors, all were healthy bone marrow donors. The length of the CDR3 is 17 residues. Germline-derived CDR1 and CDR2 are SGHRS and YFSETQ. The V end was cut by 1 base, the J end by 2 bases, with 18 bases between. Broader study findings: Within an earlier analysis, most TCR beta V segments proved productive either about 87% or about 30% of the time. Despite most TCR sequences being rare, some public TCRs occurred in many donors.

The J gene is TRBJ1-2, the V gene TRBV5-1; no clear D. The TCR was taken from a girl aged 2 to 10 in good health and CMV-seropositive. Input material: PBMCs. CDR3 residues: CASSLPSRRGGNYGYTF. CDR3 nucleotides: TGCGCCAGCAGCTTGCCCTCCCGACGAGGAGGGAACTATGGCTACACCTTC.